This T cell receptor (beta chain) was captured in a study of identifying expanded T cells in peripheral blood. Produced via immunoSEQ multiplex PCR; TCRdb's table is partial and in-frame only. The table shows about 100,000 clones, with over 70% occurring only once. The CDR3 totals 13 residues. Germline assignment: CDR1 SGHDT and CDR2 YYEEEE. V was shortened by 0 bases and J by 2 bases, with 5 bases between the two germline ends. The receptor was derived from a person aged 18 to 70 in good health. The gene calls are TRBV5-6 and TRBJ1-2, with D possibly being TRBD1 (5 bases). The sequenced material came from blood. CDR3 DNA: TGTGCCAGCAGCTTGGCAGGGAACTATGGCTACACCTTC. It yields the protein CASSLAGNYGYTF.